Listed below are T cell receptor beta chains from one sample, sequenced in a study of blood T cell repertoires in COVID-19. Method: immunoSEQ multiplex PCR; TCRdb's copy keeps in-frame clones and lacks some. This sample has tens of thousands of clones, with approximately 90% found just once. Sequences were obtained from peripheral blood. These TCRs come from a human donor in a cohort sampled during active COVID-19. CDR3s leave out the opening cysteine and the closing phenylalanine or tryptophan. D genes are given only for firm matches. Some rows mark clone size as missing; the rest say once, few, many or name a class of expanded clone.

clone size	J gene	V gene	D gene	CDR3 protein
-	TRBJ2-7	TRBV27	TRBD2	ASSYRAIGTSGHFYEQY
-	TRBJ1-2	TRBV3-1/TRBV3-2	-	ASSPRMDRVHGYT
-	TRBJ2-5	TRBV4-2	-	ASSQDLPSQETQY
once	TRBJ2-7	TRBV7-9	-	ASSLDGVSYEQY
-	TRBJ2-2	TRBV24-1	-	ATSDLHISPPGQENTGELF
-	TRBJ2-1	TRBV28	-	ASSFFTGLYNEQF
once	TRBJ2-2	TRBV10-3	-	AISDGLQGYTGELF
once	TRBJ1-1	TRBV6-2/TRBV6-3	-	ASSYPTRNTEAF
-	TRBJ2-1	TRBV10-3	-	ASTGTGDNEQF
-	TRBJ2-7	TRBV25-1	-	ASGETGSSYEQY
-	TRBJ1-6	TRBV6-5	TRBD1	ASRYYRGNSPLH
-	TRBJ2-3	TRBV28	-	ASSLFELGTDTQY
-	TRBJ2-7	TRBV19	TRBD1	ASASDRGGSYEQY
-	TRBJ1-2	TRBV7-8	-	ASRTRGGYT
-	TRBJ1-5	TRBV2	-	ASTRGNPSQPQH
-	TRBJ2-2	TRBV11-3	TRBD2	ASSVSPSGMNTGELF
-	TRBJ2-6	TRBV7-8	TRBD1	ASSLGRGPRSGANVLT
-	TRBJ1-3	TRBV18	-	ASSPQTSGTGNTIY
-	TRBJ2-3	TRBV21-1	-	ASSPRTGLLTDTQY
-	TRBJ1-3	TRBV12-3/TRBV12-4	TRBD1	ASRRQGADTIY
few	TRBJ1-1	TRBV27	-	ASSSIGAEAF
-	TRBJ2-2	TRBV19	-	ASSPVPGFTGELF
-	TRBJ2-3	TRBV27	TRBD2	ASSSKLAGGPHTQY
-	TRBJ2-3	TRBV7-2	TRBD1	ASSLGQGYGDTQY
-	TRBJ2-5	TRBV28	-	ASSLQETQY
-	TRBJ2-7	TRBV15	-	ATGRRSYEQY
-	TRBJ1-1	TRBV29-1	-	SVERGQGTEAF
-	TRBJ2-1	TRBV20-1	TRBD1	SASPRQGVFYEQF
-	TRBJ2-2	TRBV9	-	ASSVDTGELF
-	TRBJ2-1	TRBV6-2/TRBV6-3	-	ASSRAGRGNEQF
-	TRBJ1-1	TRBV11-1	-	ASSPAGPTEAF
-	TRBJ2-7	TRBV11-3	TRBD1	ASRGQESSYEQY
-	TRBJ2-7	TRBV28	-	ASSRGYTYEQY
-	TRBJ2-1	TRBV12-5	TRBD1	ASGPTGHEQF
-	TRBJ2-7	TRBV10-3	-	AISEQVYEQY
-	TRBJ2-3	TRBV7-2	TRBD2	ASSILAGSGTDTQY
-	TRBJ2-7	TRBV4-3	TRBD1	ASSQGTGTVYEQY
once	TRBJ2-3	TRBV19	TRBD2	ASSIVSSGTTDTQY
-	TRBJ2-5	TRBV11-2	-	ASSLVLGDQETQY
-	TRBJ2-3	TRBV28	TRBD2	ASSLPGLAGSTDTQY
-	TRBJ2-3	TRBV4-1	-	ASSLDGRRGPDTQY
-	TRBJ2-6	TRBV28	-	ASKGSAGANVLT
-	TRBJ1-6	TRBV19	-	ATSLGSLRSPLH
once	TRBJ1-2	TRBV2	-	ASSEGGPNYGYT
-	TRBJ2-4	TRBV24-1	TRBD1	ATSERGPGIQY
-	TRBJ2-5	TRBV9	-	ASSTGTDPPGAQY
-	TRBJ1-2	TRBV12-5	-	ASGLGGTWDGYT
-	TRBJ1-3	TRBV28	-	ASSYGIGNTIY
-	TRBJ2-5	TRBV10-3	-	AISESRIQETQY
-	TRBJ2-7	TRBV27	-	ASSQVPGRGYEQY